Listed below are T cell receptor beta chains from one sample, sequenced in a study of cytomegalovirus exposure and HLA in healthy donors. Sequenced by immunoSEQ multiplex PCR; TCRdb stores in-frame clones only, minus some. The sample holds 180,000 or so clones; over 75% are singletons and the top ten take about 2.1%. The sample taken for sequencing was PBMCs. The receptors stem from a woman aged 25 to 45 in good health and CMV-seronegative. Each CDR3 is given with its conserved first and last residue. Fields, in order: D gene, J gene, clone size, V gene, CDR3 DNA, CDR3 protein. A D gene is named only where the DNA matches it firmly. The size entry is marked missing in some rows and otherwise reads once, few, many or a size class.

d_call: -
j_call: TRBJ1-2
clone_size: few
v_call: TRBV11-2
cdr3_nt: TGTGCCAGCAGCTTAGATGGTCGGAGGGACTATGGCTACACCTTC
cdr3_aa: CASSLDGRRDYGYTF

d_call: TRBD1
j_call: TRBJ1-1
clone_size: -
v_call: TRBV5-1
cdr3_nt: TGCGCCAGCAGAATAAGGGGGCTCGACACTGAAGCTTTCTTT
cdr3_aa: CASRIRGLDTEAFF

d_call: TRBD2
j_call: TRBJ2-7
clone_size: -
v_call: TRBV6-1
cdr3_nt: TGTGCCAGCAGTAGATGGGGGAGGGGGTACTTC
cdr3_aa: CASSRWGRGYF

d_call: TRBD1
j_call: TRBJ1-2
clone_size: -
v_call: TRBV29-1
cdr3_nt: TGCAGCGTTGAAGAGCAGGGGGTTGGCTACACCTTC
cdr3_aa: CSVEEQGVGYTF

d_call: -
j_call: TRBJ1-3
clone_size: once
v_call: TRBV21-1
cdr3_nt: TGTGCCAGCAGCAAAGACGTCCAGGGCCTGAGGAACACCATATATTTT
cdr3_aa: CASSKDVQGLRNTIYF

d_call: -
j_call: TRBJ1-4
clone_size: -
v_call: TRBV5-6
cdr3_nt: TGTGCCAGCAGCTCGCCCGCGCGGGATGAAAAACTGTTTTTT
cdr3_aa: CASSSPARDEKLFF

d_call: TRBD2
j_call: TRBJ2-5
clone_size: -
v_call: TRBV11-3
cdr3_nt: TGTGCCAGCAGCTTACACGGGGGGGCCGGAGAGACCCAGTACTTC
cdr3_aa: CASSLHGGAGETQYF

d_call: -
j_call: TRBJ2-2
clone_size: -
v_call: TRBV30
cdr3_nt: TGTGCCTGGAGCGCGACTAGACAGGGCGGGGAGCTGTTTTTT
cdr3_aa: CAWSATRQGGELFF

d_call: -
j_call: TRBJ1-2
clone_size: -
v_call: TRBV6-1
cdr3_nt: TGTGCCAGCAGTGATATGGGCTTCCTGAATGGCTACACCTTC
cdr3_aa: CASSDMGFLNGYTF

d_call: TRBD2
j_call: TRBJ2-4
clone_size: once
v_call: TRBV6-5
cdr3_nt: TGTGCCAGCAGTTTCCGGGGGGAGGGAAACATTCAGTACTTC
cdr3_aa: CASSFRGEGNIQYF

d_call: -
j_call: TRBJ1-6
clone_size: few
v_call: TRBV5-8
cdr3_nt: TGTGCCAGCAGCTCGAAGACAGGCGGCTATAATTCACCCCTCCACTTT
cdr3_aa: CASSSKTGGYNSPLHF

d_call: -
j_call: TRBJ1-6
clone_size: -
v_call: TRBV14
cdr3_nt: TGTGCCAGCAGCCCCCGGGGGGGGCGCGTTTCTCCACCCCTCCACTTT
cdr3_aa: CASSPRGGRVSPPLHF

d_call: -
j_call: TRBJ1-1
clone_size: few
v_call: TRBV27
cdr3_nt: TGTGCCAGCAGTTGGGGGGAGGGGAACACTGAAGCTTTCTTT
cdr3_aa: CASSWGEGNTEAFF

d_call: -
j_call: TRBJ1-1
clone_size: once
v_call: TRBV2
cdr3_nt: TGTGCCAGCATTGACATCCAGAACACTGAAGCTTTCTTT
cdr3_aa: CASIDIQNTEAFF

d_call: -
j_call: TRBJ1-3
clone_size: -
v_call: TRBV25-1
cdr3_nt: TGTGCCAGCAGTGAATACCGCGTCTCTGGAAACACCATATATTTT
cdr3_aa: CASSEYRVSGNTIYF

d_call: TRBD1
j_call: TRBJ1-5
clone_size: -
v_call: TRBV7-2
cdr3_nt: TGTGCCAGCAGCCTTGACAGGGCTATTCAGCCCCAGCATTTT
cdr3_aa: CASSLDRAIQPQHF

d_call: TRBD2
j_call: TRBJ2-1
clone_size: once
v_call: TRBV5-4
cdr3_nt: TGTGCCAGCAGCTTGACTCTGACTAGCCCCAATGAGCAGTTCTTC
cdr3_aa: CASSLTLTSPNEQFF

d_call: TRBD1
j_call: TRBJ1-1
clone_size: -
v_call: TRBV7-3
cdr3_nt: TGTGCCAGCAGCTCCGGGCGAGATTACAGGGGAGCTTTCTTT
cdr3_aa: CASSSGRDYRGAFF

d_call: -
j_call: TRBJ2-7
clone_size: -
v_call: TRBV7-3
cdr3_nt: TGTGCCAGCAGCTTATACCTAGGTACCTACGAGCAGTACTTC
cdr3_aa: CASSLYLGTYEQYF

d_call: -
j_call: TRBJ1-1
clone_size: -
v_call: TRBV30
cdr3_nt: TGTGCCTGGATCTGGGCGATGAACACTGAAGCTTTCTTT
cdr3_aa: CAWIWAMNTEAFF

d_call: -
j_call: TRBJ2-3
clone_size: -
v_call: TRBV5-1
cdr3_nt: TGCGCCAGCAGCTGGGTAGTACAGACGTCGCAGTATTTT
cdr3_aa: CASSWVVQTSQYF

d_call: -
j_call: TRBJ1-1
clone_size: -
v_call: TRBV7-9
cdr3_nt: TGTGCCAGCAGCTTAGCCGAGGGTCGCACTGAAGCTTTCTTT
cdr3_aa: CASSLAEGRTEAFF

d_call: -
j_call: TRBJ2-3
clone_size: -
v_call: TRBV4-2
cdr3_nt: TGTGCCAGCAGCCAAGATCTCAGCGTCGGAAGCACAGATACGCAGTATTTT
cdr3_aa: CASSQDLSVGSTDTQYF

d_call: -
j_call: TRBJ2-7
clone_size: few
v_call: TRBV19
cdr3_nt: TGTGCCAGTAGCCCGGGACTCACCTACGAGCAGTACTTC
cdr3_aa: CASSPGLTYEQYF

d_call: TRBD1
j_call: TRBJ2-7
clone_size: -
v_call: TRBV15
cdr3_nt: TGTGCCACCAGCAGCCCCATGAGGGGACAGTTCTACGAGCAGTACTTC
cdr3_aa: CATSSPMRGQFYEQYF

d_call: -
j_call: TRBJ1-5
clone_size: few
v_call: TRBV6-6
cdr3_nt: TGTGCCAGCAGTACAGAACCCAGCAATCAGCCCCAGCATTTT
cdr3_aa: CASSTEPSNQPQHF

d_call: TRBD1
j_call: TRBJ1-1
clone_size: -
v_call: TRBV28
cdr3_nt: TGTGCCAGCAGGCGGACAGGGGCGTCTGAAGCTTTCTTT
cdr3_aa: CASRRTGASEAFF

d_call: TRBD1
j_call: TRBJ2-7
clone_size: -
v_call: TRBV7-9
cdr3_nt: TGTGCCAGCAGCTTCGAACACTACCGGTCGAGACAGGGGTCCTACGAGCAGTACTTC
cdr3_aa: CASSFEHYRSRQGSYEQYF

d_call: -
j_call: TRBJ2-2
clone_size: few
v_call: TRBV6-4
cdr3_nt: TGTGCCAGCAGAATTTCACAGGGAGTCGGGGAGCTGTTTTTT
cdr3_aa: CASRISQGVGELFF

d_call: TRBD1
j_call: TRBJ2-4
clone_size: few
v_call: TRBV5-5
cdr3_nt: TGTGCCAGCAGCCTAGACAGGGCGATAAGCATTCAGTACTTC
cdr3_aa: CASSLDRAISIQYF

d_call: -
j_call: TRBJ2-1
clone_size: -
v_call: TRBV9
cdr3_nt: TGTGCCAGCAGCCCCCGAGGCCCTAATAGAATTTTCTACGAGCAGTTCTTC
cdr3_aa: CASSPRGPNRIFYEQFF

d_call: TRBD1
j_call: TRBJ2-7
clone_size: -
v_call: TRBV2
cdr3_nt: TGTGCCAGCGTTCTTGACAGGGCCAACTACGAGCAGTACTTC
cdr3_aa: CASVLDRANYEQYF

d_call: -
j_call: TRBJ1-2
clone_size: -
v_call: TRBV15
cdr3_nt: TGTGCCACCAGCAGTCCAAACAGGGATGGCTACACCTTC
cdr3_aa: CATSSPNRDGYTF

d_call: TRBD1
j_call: TRBJ1-4
clone_size: few
v_call: TRBV6-5
cdr3_nt: TGTGCCAGCAGTTCTCCGGGACAGGGTAGTGAAAAACTGTTTTTT
cdr3_aa: CASSSPGQGSEKLFF

d_call: TRBD2
j_call: TRBJ2-5
clone_size: -
v_call: TRBV4-2
cdr3_nt: TGTGCCAGCAGCCAGCCGGGACTAGCAGGGGGGGAGACCCAGTACTTC
cdr3_aa: CASSQPGLAGGETQYF

d_call: TRBD2
j_call: TRBJ2-3
clone_size: -
v_call: TRBV5-1
cdr3_nt: TGCGCCAGCAGCTCGGGGGGTAGGGCAGATACGCAGTATTTT
cdr3_aa: CASSSGGRADTQYF

d_call: -
j_call: TRBJ1-3
clone_size: -
v_call: TRBV30
cdr3_nt: TGTGCCTGGAGTGAGCAGGGGAGGGCAACAAACACCATATATTTT
cdr3_aa: CAWSEQGRATNTIYF